The rows below give T cell receptor beta chains drawn from one sample of a study of T cell repertoires in cytomegalovirus infection. TCRdb reanalysed the reads using MiXCR and keeps one entry per CDR3 protein. The profile shows around 630,000 distinct CDR3 sequences, less than 25% of them singletons. The specimen was CD8+ T cells from PBMCs. These receptors came from a human donor in good health (CMV status not recorded). Some clones in this sample may be carry-over from other donors' samples. Each CDR3 is given with its conserved first and last residue. The order of the fields is D gene, V gene, clone size, J gene, CDR3 DNA, CDR3 protein. D genes are given only for firm matches. A clone size is listed for some rows: how often the clone was seen (once, few, many), or a class if it is expanded.

D gene: TRBD2; V gene: TRBV5-6; clone size: once; J gene: TRBJ2-7; CDR3 DNA: TGTGTCAGCAGCAAAATTCGGGGGGACGGATACGAGCAGTACTTC; CDR3 protein: CVSSKIRGDGYEQYF
D gene: NA; V gene: TRBV27; clone size: NA; J gene: TRBJ2-5; CDR3 DNA: TGTGCCAGCAGTTCAAGACAAGAGACCCAGTACTTC; CDR3 protein: CASSSRQETQYF
D gene: TRBD2; V gene: TRBV6-2/TRBV6-3; clone size: once; J gene: TRBJ2-3; CDR3 DNA: TGTGCCAGCAGTTACTCGACTAGCGGGGGTTCAGATACGCAGTATTTT; CDR3 protein: CASSYSTSGGSDTQYF
D gene: NA; V gene: TRBV4-1; clone size: few; J gene: TRBJ2-7; CDR3 DNA: TGCGCCAGCAGCCAAGAGGACAGCAGCTACGAGCAGTACTTC; CDR3 protein: CASSQEDSSYEQYF
D gene: NA; V gene: TRBV20-1; clone size: NA; J gene: TRBJ1-2; CDR3 DNA: TGCAGTGCTATTCAACCGGGGAGCTATGGCTACACCTTC; CDR3 protein: CSAIQPGSYGYTF
D gene: NA; V gene: TRBV20-1; clone size: NA; J gene: TRBJ1-5; CDR3 DNA: TGCAGTGCTAGAGATCGGGGGGGAATCCAGCCCCAGCATTTT; CDR3 protein: CSARDRGGIQPQHF
D gene: TRBD2; V gene: TRBV2; clone size: few; J gene: TRBJ2-1; CDR3 DNA: TGTGCCAGCAGTGGGATGCGGGGGGGGTTCTTC; CDR3 protein: CASSGMRGGFF
D gene: NA; V gene: TRBV12-3/TRBV12-4; clone size: few; J gene: TRBJ1-5; CDR3 DNA: TGTGCCAGCAGTCTTGGTAGTTTGGAGCCCCAGCATTTT; CDR3 protein: CASSLGSLEPQHF
D gene: NA; V gene: TRBV29-1; clone size: NA; J gene: TRBJ1-1; CDR3 DNA: TGCAGCGCCTCCGGGTTAAACACTGAAGCTTTCTTT; CDR3 protein: CSASGLNTEAFF
D gene: TRBD2; V gene: TRBV7-9; clone size: NA; J gene: TRBJ2-1; CDR3 DNA: TGTGCCAGCAGCCTAACTAGCGGGGGTAACTATGAGCAGTTCTTC; CDR3 protein: CASSLTSGGNYEQFF
D gene: TRBD2; V gene: TRBV29-1; clone size: NA; J gene: TRBJ2-7; CDR3 DNA: TGCAGCGCAAGCGGGGGGCCCTACGAGCAGTACTTC; CDR3 protein: CSASGGPYEQYF
D gene: TRBD1; V gene: TRBV29-1; clone size: once; J gene: TRBJ2-7; CDR3 DNA: TGCAGCGTGATGGGACAGGCCAACTACGAGCAGTACTTC; CDR3 protein: CSVMGQANYEQYF
D gene: NA; V gene: TRBV6-6; clone size: many; J gene: TRBJ1-2; CDR3 DNA: TGTGCCAGCAGGGGCGCAGAACACGGGTTTCATAACTATGGCTACACCTTC; CDR3 protein: CASRGAEHGFHNYGYTF
D gene: TRBD2; V gene: TRBV6-1; clone size: many; J gene: TRBJ2-3; CDR3 DNA: TGTGCCAGCAGTAATAGCGGGGCCACAGATACGCAGTATTTT; CDR3 protein: CASSNSGATDTQYF
D gene: TRBD1; V gene: TRBV2; clone size: NA; J gene: TRBJ2-3; CDR3 DNA: TGTGCCAGCAGCGACAGGGATCCACAATCCGGCACAGATACGCAGTATTTT; CDR3 protein: CASSDRDPQSGTDTQYF
D gene: NA; V gene: TRBV5-5; clone size: once; J gene: TRBJ2-7; CDR3 DNA: TGTGCCAGCAGCTTGGAAACCGGGACACCCTACGAGCAGTACTTC; CDR3 protein: CASSLETGTPYEQYF
D gene: TRBD1; V gene: TRBV28; clone size: NA; J gene: TRBJ2-1; CDR3 DNA: TGTGCCAGCAGTTTATACGAGGGGGCAGTTAACTATGAGCAGTTCTTC; CDR3 protein: CASSLYEGAVNYEQFF
D gene: NA; V gene: TRBV7-9; clone size: many; J gene: TRBJ2-1; CDR3 DNA: TGTGCCAGCAGCTCAGATTTCGGGACCGCTCGACACGGCGAGCAGTTCTTC; CDR3 protein: CASSSDFGTARHGEQFF
D gene: TRBD2; V gene: TRBV2; clone size: few; J gene: TRBJ2-1; CDR3 DNA: TGTGCCAACCTAGTAATAGCGGGGGGGCCGGAGAATGAGCAGTTCTTC; CDR3 protein: CANLVIAGGPENEQFF
D gene: NA; V gene: TRBV2; clone size: few; J gene: TRBJ1-1; CDR3 DNA: TGTGCCAGCAGCATACCTAGGGTGAACACTGAAGCTTTCTTT; CDR3 protein: CASSIPRVNTEAFF
D gene: TRBD1; V gene: TRBV20-1; clone size: NA; J gene: TRBJ2-1; CDR3 DNA: TGCAGTGCTCGGGCTACAGGGGGCAATGAGCAGTTCTTC; CDR3 protein: CSARATGGNEQFF
D gene: TRBD1; V gene: TRBV12-3/TRBV12-4; clone size: NA; J gene: TRBJ1-1; CDR3 DNA: TGTGCCAGCAGATCCGGGACAGATGAAGCTTTCTTT; CDR3 protein: CASRSGTDEAFF
D gene: TRBD1; V gene: TRBV20-1; clone size: NA; J gene: TRBJ2-5; CDR3 DNA: TGCAGTGCTAGTACAGGGGGCCAAGAGACCCAGTACTTC; CDR3 protein: CSASTGGQETQYF
D gene: NA; V gene: TRBV7-8; clone size: few; J gene: TRBJ2-7; CDR3 DNA: TGTGCCAGCAGCTTCCCCTTCGGGCAGGGAGTGGGCGAGCAGTACTTC; CDR3 protein: CASSFPFGQGVGEQYF
D gene: NA; V gene: TRBV13; clone size: few; J gene: TRBJ2-5; CDR3 DNA: TGTGCCAGCAGCAAGGGGGATAGAGAGACCCAGTACTTC; CDR3 protein: CASSKGDRETQYF
D gene: NA; V gene: TRBV29-1; clone size: few; J gene: TRBJ2-7; CDR3 DNA: TGCAGCGTTGAAGGGGACTCCTACGAGCAGTACTTC; CDR3 protein: CSVEGDSYEQYF
D gene: NA; V gene: TRBV12-3/TRBV12-4; clone size: many; J gene: TRBJ2-2; CDR3 DNA: TGTGCCAGCAGATTTGACAGGCGCGTTACCGGGGAGCTGTTTTTT; CDR3 protein: CASRFDRRVTGELFF
D gene: NA; V gene: TRBV10-3; clone size: few; J gene: TRBJ2-2; CDR3 DNA: TGTGCCATCAGGGGATACAAAAACACCGGGGAGCTGTTTTTT; CDR3 protein: CAIRGYKNTGELFF
D gene: NA; V gene: TRBV4-2; clone size: NA; J gene: TRBJ1-1; CDR3 DNA: TGTGCCAGCAGCCACACCGGGACGTATAACACTGAAGCTTTCTTT; CDR3 protein: CASSHTGTYNTEAFF
D gene: NA; V gene: TRBV12-5; clone size: many; J gene: TRBJ2-3; CDR3 DNA: TGTGCTAGTGGTTTGGTACGAGGAGCGGGCACAGATACGCAGTATTTT; CDR3 protein: CASGLVRGAGTDTQYF
D gene: NA; V gene: TRBV14; clone size: few; J gene: TRBJ2-1; CDR3 DNA: TGTGCCAGCAGCTCCCGGGACAATCGGTACAATGAGCAGTTCTTC; CDR3 protein: CASSSRDNRYNEQFF
D gene: NA; V gene: TRBV7-2; clone size: many; J gene: TRBJ2-5; CDR3 DNA: TGTGCCAGCGCGGGAGAGACCCAGTACTTC; CDR3 protein: CASAGETQYF
D gene: NA; V gene: TRBV20-1; clone size: few; J gene: TRBJ1-6; CDR3 DNA: TGCAGTGCTAGAGATCGGGGGGTAGGCTCCTATAATTCACCCCTCCACTTT; CDR3 protein: CSARDRGVGSYNSPLHF
D gene: NA; V gene: TRBV28; clone size: NA; J gene: TRBJ1-3; CDR3 DNA: TGTGCCAGCAGTTTGCCCTATGTCAACACCATATATTTT; CDR3 protein: CASSLPYVNTIYF
D gene: NA; V gene: TRBV12-5; clone size: NA; J gene: TRBJ2-1; CDR3 DNA: TGTGCCCCGCCTTTGGAGACTTACAATGAGCAGTTCTTC; CDR3 protein: CAPPLETYNEQFF
D gene: TRBD2; V gene: TRBV5-4; clone size: few; J gene: TRBJ2-3; CDR3 DNA: TGTGCCAGCAGCCCAGCGGGGGAGCGCACAGATACGCAGTATTTT; CDR3 protein: CASSPAGERTDTQYF
D gene: NA; V gene: TRBV6-5; clone size: many; J gene: TRBJ1-1; CDR3 DNA: TGTGCCAGCAGATATGGACTTTACACTGAAGCTTTCTTT; CDR3 protein: CASRYGLYTEAFF
D gene: NA; V gene: TRBV11-2; clone size: NA; J gene: TRBJ2-1; CDR3 DNA: TGTGCCAGCAGCTTAGTTGGGGGCTGGGAGCAGTTCTTC; CDR3 protein: CASSLVGGWEQFF
D gene: NA; V gene: TRBV4-1; clone size: NA; J gene: TRBJ2-7; CDR3 DNA: TGCGCCAGCAGGCAGTTCGGGGACTCCTCATTCTACGAGCAGTACTTC; CDR3 protein: CASRQFGDSSFYEQYF
D gene: NA; V gene: TRBV7-6; clone size: few; J gene: TRBJ2-1; CDR3 DNA: TGTGCCAGTGTGCCGTCGGACAGCGTTCCCTACAATGAGCAGTTCTTC; CDR3 protein: CASVPSDSVPYNEQFF
D gene: NA; V gene: TRBV6-6; clone size: few; J gene: TRBJ1-1; CDR3 DNA: TGTGCCAGCAGTTACTCGAATAGGGATGGGAACACTGAAGCTTTCTTT; CDR3 protein: CASSYSNRDGNTEAFF
D gene: NA; V gene: TRBV20-1; clone size: NA; J gene: TRBJ1-1; CDR3 DNA: TGCAGTGCTAGAGATCTCGGGGGGCCTAGGAACACTGAAGCTTTCTTT; CDR3 protein: CSARDLGGPRNTEAFF
D gene: NA; V gene: TRBV5-1; clone size: few; J gene: TRBJ2-7; CDR3 DNA: TGCGCCAGCAGCTTTAGGGGCCACTCCTACGAGCAGTACTTC; CDR3 protein: CASSFRGHSYEQYF